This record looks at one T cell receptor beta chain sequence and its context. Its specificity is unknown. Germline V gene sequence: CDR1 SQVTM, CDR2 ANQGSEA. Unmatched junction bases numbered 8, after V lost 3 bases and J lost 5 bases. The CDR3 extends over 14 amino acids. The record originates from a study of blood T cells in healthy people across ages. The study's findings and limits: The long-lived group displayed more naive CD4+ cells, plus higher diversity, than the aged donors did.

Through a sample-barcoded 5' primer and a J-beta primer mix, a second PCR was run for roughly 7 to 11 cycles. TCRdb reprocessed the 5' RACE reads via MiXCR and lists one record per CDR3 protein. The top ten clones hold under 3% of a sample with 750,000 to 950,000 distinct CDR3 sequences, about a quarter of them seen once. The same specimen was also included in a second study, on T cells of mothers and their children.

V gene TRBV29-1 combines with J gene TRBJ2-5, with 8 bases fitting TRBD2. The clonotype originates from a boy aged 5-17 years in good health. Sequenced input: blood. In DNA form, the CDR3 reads TGCAGCGTTGACGGAGCGGGAGTAAGTGAGACCCAGTACTTC. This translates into CSVDGAGVSETQYF.